One and the same sample provided the 25 T cell receptor beta chains below, sequenced in a study of blood T cell repertoires in COVID-19. Generated by immunoSEQ multiplex PCR, the TCRdb table keeps only in-frame clones and is missing some. The sample shows 200,000 or so clones, around 83% of them seen only once. The specimen was peripheral blood. The receptors stem from a man between 45 and 60 years old who had recovered from COVID-19.

The gene calls are TRBV5-1 and TRBJ2-3, with a weak D call TRBD2 (6 bases). Germline values: CDR1 SGHRS, CDR2 YFSETQ. CDR3 length equals 16 residues. V lost 2 bases, J lost 2 bases, and 15 bases lay in between. CDR3 residues: CASSLPSAMITDTQYF. DNA for the CDR3: TGCGCCAGCAGCTTACCTAGCGCGATGATCACAGATACGCAGTATTTT.

The chain links TRBV5-5 to TRBJ1-1, with D maybe TRBD1 (6 bases). The germline V gene has CDR1 SGHKS and CDR2 YYEKEE (reference sequence). The V gene lost 2 bases and the J gene lost 1 base, with 9 bases spanning the gap. The CDR3 sequence is 14 residues long. CDR3 DNA: TGTGCCAGCAGCTTCCAGGGGACGAACACTGAAGCTTTCTTT. This sequence encodes CASSFQGTNTEAFF.

The genes are TRBV7-2 and TRBJ2-4; D is perhaps TRBD1 (5 bases). There are 17 residues in the CDR3. Trimming pared 2 bases from V and 0 bases from J, leaving 14 bases between. Germline V gives CDR1 SGHTA, CDR2 FQGNSA. In nucleotides, the CDR3 is TGTGCCAGCAGCTTATCCCACAGGCAAATAGCCAAAAACATTCAGTACTTC. It translates to CASSLSHRQIAKNIQYF.

This clone was picked up one time. J is TRBJ2-2 and V is TRBV28; 7 bases fit TRBD1. V dropped 7 bases and J dropped 4; count of bases not matched to a gene: 9. The CDR3 sequence is 15 residues long. Germline V gives CDR1 MDHEN, CDR2 SYDVKM. Written as DNA, the CDR3 is TGTGCCAGCACCACAGGGGTCCCAGGCACCGGGGAGCTGTTTTTT. This gives the protein CASTTGVPGTGELFF.

The V call is TRBV29-1, the J call TRBJ1-1; 7 nucleotides line up with TRBD1. The V and J ends lost 4 bases and 4 bases, in that order; junction bases with no gene match: 3. CDR3 length: 12 amino acids. Germline assignment: CDR1 SQVTM and CDR2 ANQGSEA. The CDR3 reads CSVVGGRTEAFF. CDR3 sequence (DNA): TGCAGCGTTGTAGGGGGCCGCACTGAAGCTTTCTTT.

The chain employs TRBV6-4 and TRBJ2-2; 9 bases fit TRBD1. The V segment lost 10 bases and the J segment 7 bases; nucleotides outside the gene matches: 10. Germline V gene sequence: CDR1 MRHNA, CDR2 SNTAGT. This CDR3 is 14 amino acids long. The CDR3 DNA sequence: TGTGCCACCGGGACAGGGTGGGGTGGCGGGGAGCTGTTTTTT. This translates into CATGTGWGGGELFF.

The genes are TRBV28 and TRBJ2-3; D gene ambiguous. V lost 2 bases and J 6 bases, leaving 6 bases between the germline ends. This CDR3 has 12 amino acids. Germline values: CDR1 MDHEN, CDR2 SYDVKM. The CDR3 sequence: CASSLRSDTQYF. CDR3 nucleotides: TGTGCCAGCAGTTTACGGTCCGATACGCAGTATTTT.

This chain links TRBV7-2 with TRBJ2-1; TRBD1 agrees at 9 bases. This CDR3 spans 17 amino acids. J gave up 2 bases and V 5 bases, and 10 bases lay outside the gene matches. The germline V gene has CDR1 SGHTA and CDR2 FQGNSA. CDR3 coding DNA: TGTGCCAGCAGCCCCAAGTTTCGGGACAGGGCCTACAATGAGCAGTTCTTC. It encodes CASSPKFRDRAYNEQFF.

The J gene is TRBJ1-4, the V gene TRBV5-5; D remains unclear. Trimming removed 4 bases from V and 4 bases from J, with 11 bases in between. The CDR3 is 14 residues long. Germline V lookup: CDR1 SGHKS, CDR2 YYEKEE (reference sequence). CDR3 coding DNA: TGTGCCAGCAGCCGGGGTGGGTATAATGAAAAACTGTTTTTT. Translation gives CASSRGGYNEKLFF.

The chain combines TRBV14 with TRBJ2-6; TRBD1 is a possible D gene (6 bases). The germline CDR1 and CDR2 sequences are SGHDN and FVKESK. The CDR3 contains 19 residues. Trimming stripped 6 bases from V and 0 bases from J, with 21 bases between. The CDR3 nucleotides are TGTGCCAGCAGGGAAGAGGTGCGACAGGCCACCTCTGGGGCCAACGTCCTGACTTTC. This codes for CASREEVRQATSGANVLTF.

This clone occurred once. J is TRBJ2-5 and V is TRBV6-5, with 9 bases lining up with TRBD2. V was pared by 4 bases and J by 1 base, with 4 bases of the junction left unmatched. The V gene's germline CDR1 is MNHEY and CDR2 SVGAGI. The CDR3 is 15 amino acids. CDR3 sequence: CASSLAGVTQETQYF. The CDR3 DNA is TGTGCCAGCAGTTTAGCGGGAGTTACCCAAGAGACCCAGTACTTC.

This chain joins TRBV19 and TRBJ2-7, with 9 positions matching TRBD1. Germline CDR1 and CDR2: LNHDA and SQIVND (reference sequence). This CDR3 is 14 amino acids long. V lost 5 bases, J lost 7 bases, and 9 bases stayed unmatched. CDR3 sequence (DNA): TGTGCCAGTAGTTCCACAGGGGGCCAAGGGGAGCAGTACTTC. It translates to CASSSTGGQGEQYF.

This chain joins TRBV5-1 and TRBJ2-2, with TRBD2 matching 12 bases. V gave up 4 bases and J gave up 3 bases; unmatched junction bases: 10. This CDR3 is built from 18 residues. In germline, CDR1 is SGHRS, CDR2 YFSETQ. CDR3 protein: CASSPSRTSGMDTGELFF. The CDR3 nucleotides are TGCGCCAGCAGCCCCTCCCGGACTAGCGGGATGGACACCGGGGAGCTGTTTTTT.

This clone was observed once. The V and J genes are TRBV19 and TRBJ2-7; 13 nucleotides match TRBD2. Germline values: CDR1 LNHDA, CDR2 SQIVND (reference sequence). Losses at the gene ends were 6 bases for V and 5 bases for J; bases not matched to a gene: 16. This CDR3 is built from 18 residues. The CDR3 DNA sequence: TGTGCCAGTAGCCTCCGGTTTAGGACTAGCGGGAGTTTTCACGAGCAGTACTTC. This encodes CASSLRFRTSGSFHEQYF.

The CDR3 protein is CASRGEIYEQYF. The CDR3 DNA is TGTGCCAGCAGAGGAGAGATTTACGAGCAGTACTTC. The chain couples TRBV2 to TRBJ2-7; D is unresolved. Germline V gene sequence: CDR1 SNHLY, CDR2 FYNNEI. This CDR3 has 12 amino acids. V lost 6 bases to trimming and J lost 4 bases, with 10 bases between them.

The count of this clone is one. This chain joins TRBV2 and TRBJ2-6; maybe TRBD1 (6 bases). Trimming removed 4 bases at V and 2 bases at J, with 9 bases between. There are 15 residues in the CDR3. Germline values: CDR1 SNHLY, CDR2 FYNNEI. The CDR3 region is CASSGQVTGANVLTF. The CDR3, as DNA: TGTGCCAGCAGTGGACAGGTGACTGGGGCCAACGTCCTGACTTTC.

This clone has only one observation. The chain uses TRBV4-1 and TRBJ1-2, with a possible D match to TRBD1 (6 bases). V dropped 2 bases and J dropped 4 bases, with 29 bases sitting between them. Germline values: CDR1 MGHRA, CDR2 YSYEKL. The CDR3 has 20 amino acids. CDR3 sequence reads: CASSQLARGQASPPIYGYTF. The CDR3 bases are TGCGCCAGCAGCCAACTTGCCAGGGGCCAAGCCAGTCCGCCTATCTATGGCTACACCTTC.

V is TRBV7-2 and J is TRBJ2-2; D perhaps matches TRBD2 (6 bases). The germline CDR1 and CDR2 sequences are SGHTA and FQGNSA. The CDR3 sequence is 16 residues long. V gave up 5 bases and J gave up 0 bases, with 13 bases separating them. CDR3 nucleotides: TGTGCCAGCAGCCCCGCCGGGAGAGCGAACACCGGGGAGCTGTTTTTT. As protein: CASSPAGRANTGELFF.

The CDR3 region is CASSRGTGGNQPQHF. For the CDR3, the DNA is TGTGCCAGCTCGCGCGGGACAGGGGGGAATCAGCCCCAGCATTTT. The chain links TRBV18 to TRBJ1-5; 11 nucleotides align to TRBD1. Germline CDR1 and CDR2: KGHSH and LQKENI. The trim removed 6 bases at V and 4 bases at J, leaving 5 bases unmatched. CDR3 length: 15 residues.

The rearrangement joins TRBV29-1 to TRBJ2-5; a weak D match, TRBD2 (5 bases). Germline values: CDR1 SQVTM, CDR2 ANQGSEA. The V and J ends lost 1 base and 5 bases respectively, with 17 bases between them. This CDR3 region has 15 residues. The CDR3 DNA reads TGCAGCGTTGAAGTAAGGAGGCCAACATCGGAGACCCAGTACTTC. This gives the protein CSVEVRRPTSETQYF.

This sequence joins TRBV10-3 and TRBJ2-7; weak D call: TRBD1 (5 bases). V was clipped by 5 bases and J by 1 base, with 15 bases between them. Germline lookup yields CDR1 ENHRY and CDR2 SYGVKD. CDR3 length: 15 amino acids. The CDR3 DNA is TGTGCCATCAGTAAGGTGGGCACAGGATCCTACGAGCAGTACTTC. It encodes CAISKVGTGSYEQYF.

V usage is TRBV28 and J usage is TRBJ2-1; 11 bases fit TRBD2. The junction had 14 bases not matched to a gene; V was cut back by 3 bases and J by 7 bases. The CDR3 sequence is 18 residues long. CDR1 and CDR2 (germline): MDHEN, SYDVKM. For the CDR3, the DNA is TGTGCCAGCAGTTTCCCCGGAATAGGAGCTAGCGGGAGGAATGAGCAGTTCTTC. It codes for CASSFPGIGASGRNEQFF.

This sequence joins TRBV5-1 and TRBJ2-7, with D possibly matching TRBD1 (6 bases). CDR3 length: 18 residues. Per germline, CDR1 SGHRS and CDR2 YFSETQ. The V end was cut by 4 bases, the J end by 4 bases, with 27 bases between. CDR3 loop: CASSPDPPTGRFTYEQYF. The CDR3 DNA follows: TGCGCCAGCAGCCCCGATCCACCGACAGGACGATTCACGTACGAGCAGTACTTC.

The rearrangement joins TRBV28 to TRBJ1-5; 10 bases fit TRBD1. The CDR3 contains 15 residues. CDR1 is MDHEN, CDR2 SYDVKM, per germline. The V gene end was trimmed by 4 bases and the J gene end by 6 bases; junction bases not matched to a gene: 6. DNA of the CDR3: TGTGCCAGCAGTTCCGGACAGGGGGGTACTCAGCCCCAGCATTTT. Translating it yields CASSSGQGGTQPQHF.

The chain has TRBV24-1 and TRBJ2-2; perhaps TRBD2 as D (5 bases). The CDR3 extends over 17 amino acids. Trimming pared 4 bases from V and 7 bases from J, leaving 21 bases between. Germline loops: CDR1 KGHDR, CDR2 SFDVKD. For the CDR3, the DNA is TGTGCCACCAGTGAACCGTCTGGCGCGGGTATCGGCGGGGAGCTGTTTTTT. Translating it yields CATSEPSGAGIGGELFF.